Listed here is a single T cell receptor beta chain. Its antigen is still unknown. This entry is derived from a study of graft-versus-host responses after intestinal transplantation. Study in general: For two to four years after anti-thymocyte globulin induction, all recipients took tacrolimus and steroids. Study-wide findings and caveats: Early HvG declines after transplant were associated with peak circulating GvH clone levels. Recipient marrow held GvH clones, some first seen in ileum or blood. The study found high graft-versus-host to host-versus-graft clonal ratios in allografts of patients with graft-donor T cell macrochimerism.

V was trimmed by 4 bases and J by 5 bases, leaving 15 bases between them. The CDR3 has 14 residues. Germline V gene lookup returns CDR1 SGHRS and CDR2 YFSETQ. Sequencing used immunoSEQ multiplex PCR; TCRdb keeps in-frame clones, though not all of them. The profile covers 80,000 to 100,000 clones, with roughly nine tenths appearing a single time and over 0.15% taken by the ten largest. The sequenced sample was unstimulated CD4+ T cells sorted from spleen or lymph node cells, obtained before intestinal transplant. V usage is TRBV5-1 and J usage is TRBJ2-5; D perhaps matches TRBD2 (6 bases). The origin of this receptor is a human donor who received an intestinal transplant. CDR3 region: CASSAESGGETQYF. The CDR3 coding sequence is TGCGCCAGCAGCGCAGAAAGTGGGGGGGAGACCCAGTACTTC.